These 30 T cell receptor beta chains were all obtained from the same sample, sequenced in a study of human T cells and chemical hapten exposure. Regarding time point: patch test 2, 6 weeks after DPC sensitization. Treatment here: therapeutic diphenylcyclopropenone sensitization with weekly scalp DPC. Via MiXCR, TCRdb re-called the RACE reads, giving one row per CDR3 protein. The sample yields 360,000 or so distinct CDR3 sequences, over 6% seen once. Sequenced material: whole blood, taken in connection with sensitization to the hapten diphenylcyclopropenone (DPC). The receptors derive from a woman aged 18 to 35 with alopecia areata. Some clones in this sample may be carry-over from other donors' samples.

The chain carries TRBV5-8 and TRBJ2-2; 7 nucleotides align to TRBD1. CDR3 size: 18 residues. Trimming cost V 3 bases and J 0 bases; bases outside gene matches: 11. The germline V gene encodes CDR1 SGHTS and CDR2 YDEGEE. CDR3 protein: CASSSGQVPWANTGELFF. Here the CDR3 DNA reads TGTGCCAGCAGCTCCGGACAGGTCCCGTGGGCGAACACCGGGGAGCTGTTTTTT.

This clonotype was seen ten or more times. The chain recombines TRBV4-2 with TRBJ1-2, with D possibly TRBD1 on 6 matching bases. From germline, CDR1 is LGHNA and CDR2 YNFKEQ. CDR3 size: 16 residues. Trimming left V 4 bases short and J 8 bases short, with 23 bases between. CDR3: CASSPTFRDTERGYTF. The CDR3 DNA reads TGTGCCAGCAGCCCTACGTTCCGGGACACGGAACGGGGCTACACCTTC.

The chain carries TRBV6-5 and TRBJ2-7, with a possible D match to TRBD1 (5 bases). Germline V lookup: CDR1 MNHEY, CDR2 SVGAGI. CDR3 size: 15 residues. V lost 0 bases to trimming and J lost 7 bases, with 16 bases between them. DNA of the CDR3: TGTGCCAGCAGTTACTCGGGGCAGGCACCAGGGGAGCAGTACTTC. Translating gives CASSYSGQAPGEQYF.

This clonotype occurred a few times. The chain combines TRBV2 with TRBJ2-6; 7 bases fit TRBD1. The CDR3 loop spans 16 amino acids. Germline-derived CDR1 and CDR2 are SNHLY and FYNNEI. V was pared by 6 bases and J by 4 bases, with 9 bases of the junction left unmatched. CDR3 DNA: TGTGCCAGCAGCAACAGGGGTGTCACCGGGGCCAACGTCCTGACTTTC. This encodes CASSNRGVTGANVLTF.

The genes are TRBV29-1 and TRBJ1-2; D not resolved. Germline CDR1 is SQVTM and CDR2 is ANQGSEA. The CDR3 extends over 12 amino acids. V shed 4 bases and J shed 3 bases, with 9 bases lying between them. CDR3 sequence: CSVVDGDYGYTF. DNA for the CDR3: TGCAGCGTTGTTGACGGAGACTATGGCTACACCTTC.

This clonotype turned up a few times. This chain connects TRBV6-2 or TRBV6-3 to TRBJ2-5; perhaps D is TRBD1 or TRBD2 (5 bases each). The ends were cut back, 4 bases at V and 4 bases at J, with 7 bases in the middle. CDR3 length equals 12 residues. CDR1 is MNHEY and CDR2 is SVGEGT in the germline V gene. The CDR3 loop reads CASSWDVETQYF. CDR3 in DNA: TGTGCCAGCAGTTGGGACGTAGAGACCCAGTACTTC.

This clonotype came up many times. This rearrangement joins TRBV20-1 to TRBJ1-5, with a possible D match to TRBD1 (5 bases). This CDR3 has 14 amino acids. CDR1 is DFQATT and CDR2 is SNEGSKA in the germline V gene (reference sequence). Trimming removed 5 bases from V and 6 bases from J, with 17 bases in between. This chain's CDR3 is CSAHGRDEGQPQHF. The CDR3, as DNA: TGCAGTGCTCACGGCCGGGACGAAGGTCAGCCCCAGCATTTT.

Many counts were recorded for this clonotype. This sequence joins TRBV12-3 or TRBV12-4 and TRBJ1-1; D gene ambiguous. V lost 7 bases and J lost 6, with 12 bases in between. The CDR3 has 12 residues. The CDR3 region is CASIGVDAEAFF. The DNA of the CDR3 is TGTGCCAGCATCGGGGTTGACGCTGAAGCTTTCTTT.

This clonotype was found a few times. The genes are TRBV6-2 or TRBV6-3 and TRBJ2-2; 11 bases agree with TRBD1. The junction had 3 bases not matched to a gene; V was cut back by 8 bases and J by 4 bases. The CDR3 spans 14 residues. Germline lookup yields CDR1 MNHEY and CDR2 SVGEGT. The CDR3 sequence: CASGDRGTTGELFF. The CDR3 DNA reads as TGTGCCAGCGGGGACAGGGGGACCACCGGGGAGCTGTTTTTT.

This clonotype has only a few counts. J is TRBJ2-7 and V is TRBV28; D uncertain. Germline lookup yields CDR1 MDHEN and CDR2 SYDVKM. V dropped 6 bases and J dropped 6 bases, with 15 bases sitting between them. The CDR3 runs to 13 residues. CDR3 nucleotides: TGTGCCAGCAGCTCTGTGGTGACCGGCGAGCAGTACTTC. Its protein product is CASSSVVTGEQYF.

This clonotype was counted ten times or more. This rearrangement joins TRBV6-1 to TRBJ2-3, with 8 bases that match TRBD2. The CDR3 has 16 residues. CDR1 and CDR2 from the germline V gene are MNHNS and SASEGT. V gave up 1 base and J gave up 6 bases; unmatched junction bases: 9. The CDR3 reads CASSEEVGGAQDTQYF. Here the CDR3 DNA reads TGTGCCAGCAGTGAAGAGGTCGGGGGGGCCCAGGATACGCAGTATTTT.

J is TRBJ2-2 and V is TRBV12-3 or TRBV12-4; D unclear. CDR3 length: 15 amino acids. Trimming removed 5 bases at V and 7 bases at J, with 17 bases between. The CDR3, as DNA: TGTGCCAGCAGTCCCCGGACGGGTTCTGACGGGGAGCTGTTTTTT. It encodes CASSPRTGSDGELFF.

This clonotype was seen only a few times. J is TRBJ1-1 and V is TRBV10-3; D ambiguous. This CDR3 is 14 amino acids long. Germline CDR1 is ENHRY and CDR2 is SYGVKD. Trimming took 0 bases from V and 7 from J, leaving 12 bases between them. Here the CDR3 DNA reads TGTGCCATCAGTGAGTCGATGGGGTCAGTTGAAGCTTTCTTT. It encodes CAISESMGSVEAFF.

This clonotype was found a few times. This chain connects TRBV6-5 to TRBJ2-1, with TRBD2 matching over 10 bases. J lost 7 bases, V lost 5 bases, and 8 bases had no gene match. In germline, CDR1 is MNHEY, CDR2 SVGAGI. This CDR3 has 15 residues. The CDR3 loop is CASSRERGGRNEQFF. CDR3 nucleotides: TGTGCCAGCAGTAGGGAGCGGGGGGGCCGGAATGAGCAGTTCTTC.

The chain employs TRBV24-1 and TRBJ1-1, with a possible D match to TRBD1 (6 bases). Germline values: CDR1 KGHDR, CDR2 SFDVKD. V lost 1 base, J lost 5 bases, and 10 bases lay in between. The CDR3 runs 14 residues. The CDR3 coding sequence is TGTGCCACCAGTGATTTACAGGGTATAACTGAAGCTTTCTTT. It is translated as CATSDLQGITEAFF.

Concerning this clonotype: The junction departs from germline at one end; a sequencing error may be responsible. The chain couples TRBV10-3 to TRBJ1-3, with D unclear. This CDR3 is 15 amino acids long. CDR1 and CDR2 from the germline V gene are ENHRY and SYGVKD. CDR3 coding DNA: TGTGCCATCAGTGAGGGTCACCTCTCTGGAAACACCATATATTTC. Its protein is CAISEGHLSGNTIYF.

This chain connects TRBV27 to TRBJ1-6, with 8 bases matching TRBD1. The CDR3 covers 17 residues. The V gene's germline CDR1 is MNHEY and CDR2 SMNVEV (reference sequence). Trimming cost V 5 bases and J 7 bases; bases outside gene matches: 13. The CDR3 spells CASSRQGPGAINSPLHF. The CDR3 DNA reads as TGTGCCAGCAGTCGACAGGGGCCCGGGGCCATCAATTCACCCCTCCACTTT.

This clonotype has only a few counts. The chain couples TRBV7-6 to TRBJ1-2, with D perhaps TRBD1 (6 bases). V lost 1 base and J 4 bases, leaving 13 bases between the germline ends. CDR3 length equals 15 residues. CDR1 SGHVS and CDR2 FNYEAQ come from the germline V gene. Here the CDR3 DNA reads TGTGCCAGCAGCTTAGATGGGGGGCAAGGCTATGGCTACACCTTC. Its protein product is CASSLDGGQGYGYTF.

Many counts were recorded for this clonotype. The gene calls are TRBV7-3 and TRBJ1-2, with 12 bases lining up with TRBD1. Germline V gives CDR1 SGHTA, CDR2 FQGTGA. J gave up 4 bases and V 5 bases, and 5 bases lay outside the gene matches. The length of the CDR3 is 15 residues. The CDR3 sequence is CASSPGTGGPYGYTF. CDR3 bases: TGTGCCAGCAGCCCCGGGACAGGGGGCCCCTATGGCTACACCTTC. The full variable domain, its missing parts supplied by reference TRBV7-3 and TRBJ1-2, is GAGVSQTPSNKVTEKGKYVELRCDPISGHTALYWYRQSLGQGPEFLIYFQGTGAADDSGLPNDRFFAVRPEGSVSTLKIQRTERGDSAVYLCASSPGTGGPYGYTFGSGTRLTVV.

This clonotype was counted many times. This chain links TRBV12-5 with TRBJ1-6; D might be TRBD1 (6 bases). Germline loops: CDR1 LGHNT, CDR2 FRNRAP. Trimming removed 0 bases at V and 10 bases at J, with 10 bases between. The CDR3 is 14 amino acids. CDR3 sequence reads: CASGLVRGGSPLHF. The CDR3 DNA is TGTGCTAGTGGTTTGGTACGGGGGGGCTCACCCCTCCACTTT.

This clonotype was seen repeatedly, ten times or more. CDR3 in amino acids: CASSGGKVSYNEQFF. The DNA for the CDR3 is TGTGCCAGCAGTGGCGGGAAAGTCTCCTACAATGAGCAGTTCTTC. The J gene is TRBJ2-1, the V gene TRBV25-1; D might be TRBD2 (6 bases). The CDR3 has 15 residues. Germline loops: CDR1 MGHDK, CDR2 SYGVNS. The V gene lost 4 bases and the J gene lost 0 bases, with 10 bases spanning the gap.

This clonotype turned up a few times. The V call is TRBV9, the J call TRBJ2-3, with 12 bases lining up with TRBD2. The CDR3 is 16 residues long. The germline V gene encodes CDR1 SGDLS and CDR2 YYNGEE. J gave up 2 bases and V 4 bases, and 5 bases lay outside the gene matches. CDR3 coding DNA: TGTGCCAGCAGCACCGGACTAGCGGGGAACACAGATACGCAGTATTTT. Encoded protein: CASSTGLAGNTDTQYF.

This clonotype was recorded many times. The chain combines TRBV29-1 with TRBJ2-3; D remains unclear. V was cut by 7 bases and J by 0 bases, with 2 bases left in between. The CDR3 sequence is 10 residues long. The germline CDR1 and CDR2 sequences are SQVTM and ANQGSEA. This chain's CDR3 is CSASTDTQYF. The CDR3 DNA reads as TGCAGCGCCAGCACAGATACGCAGTATTTT.

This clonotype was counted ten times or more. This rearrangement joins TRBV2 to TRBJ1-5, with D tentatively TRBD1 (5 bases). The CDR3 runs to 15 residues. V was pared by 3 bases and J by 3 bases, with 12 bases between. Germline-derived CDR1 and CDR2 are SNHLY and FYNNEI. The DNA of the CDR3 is TGTGCCAGCAGTGATCAAGGAGGGGACAATCAGCCCCAGCATTTT. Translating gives CASSDQGGDNQPQHF.

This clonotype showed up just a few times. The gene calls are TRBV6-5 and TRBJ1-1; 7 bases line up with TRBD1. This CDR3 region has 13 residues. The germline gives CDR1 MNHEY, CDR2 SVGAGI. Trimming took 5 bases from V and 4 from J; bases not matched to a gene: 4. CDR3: CASSPTGVTEAFF. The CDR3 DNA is TGTGCCAGCAGTCCCACAGGGGTCACTGAAGCTTTCTTT.

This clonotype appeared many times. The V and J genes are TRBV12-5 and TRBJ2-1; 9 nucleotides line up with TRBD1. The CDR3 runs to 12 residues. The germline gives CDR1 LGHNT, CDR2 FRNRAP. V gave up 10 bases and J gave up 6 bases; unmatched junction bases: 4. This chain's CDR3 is CAKGQGRNEQFF. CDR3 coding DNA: TGTGCTAAGGGACAGGGACGCAATGAGCAGTTCTTC.

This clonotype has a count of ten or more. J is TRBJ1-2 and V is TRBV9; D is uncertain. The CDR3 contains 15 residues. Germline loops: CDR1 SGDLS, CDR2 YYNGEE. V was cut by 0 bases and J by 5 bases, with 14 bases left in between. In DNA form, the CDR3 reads TGTGCCAGCAGCGTAGCTGGTATGGCAGCATATGGCTACACCTTC. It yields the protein CASSVAGMAAYGYTF.

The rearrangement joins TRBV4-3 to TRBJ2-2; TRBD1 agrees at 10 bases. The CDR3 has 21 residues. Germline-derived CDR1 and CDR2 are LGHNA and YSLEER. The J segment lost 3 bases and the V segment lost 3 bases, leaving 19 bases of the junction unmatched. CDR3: CASSHTGTGDIEGPYTGELFF. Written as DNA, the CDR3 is TGCGCCAGCAGCCATACCGGGACAGGGGATATAGAAGGACCATACACCGGGGAGCTGTTTTTT.

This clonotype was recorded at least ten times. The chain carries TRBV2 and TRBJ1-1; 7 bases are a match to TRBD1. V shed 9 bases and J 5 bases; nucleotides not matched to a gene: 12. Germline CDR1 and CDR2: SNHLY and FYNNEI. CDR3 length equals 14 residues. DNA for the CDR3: TGTGCCAGTAAACGTGAGGGCAGGGGGACTGAAGCTTTCTTT. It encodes CASKREGRGTEAFF.

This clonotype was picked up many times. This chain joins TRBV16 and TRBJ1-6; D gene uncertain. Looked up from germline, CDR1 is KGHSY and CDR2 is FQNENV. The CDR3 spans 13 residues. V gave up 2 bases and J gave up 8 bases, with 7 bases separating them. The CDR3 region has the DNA TGTGCCAGCAGCCAAGCCTGGGATTCACCCCTCCACTTT. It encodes CASSQAWDSPLHF.